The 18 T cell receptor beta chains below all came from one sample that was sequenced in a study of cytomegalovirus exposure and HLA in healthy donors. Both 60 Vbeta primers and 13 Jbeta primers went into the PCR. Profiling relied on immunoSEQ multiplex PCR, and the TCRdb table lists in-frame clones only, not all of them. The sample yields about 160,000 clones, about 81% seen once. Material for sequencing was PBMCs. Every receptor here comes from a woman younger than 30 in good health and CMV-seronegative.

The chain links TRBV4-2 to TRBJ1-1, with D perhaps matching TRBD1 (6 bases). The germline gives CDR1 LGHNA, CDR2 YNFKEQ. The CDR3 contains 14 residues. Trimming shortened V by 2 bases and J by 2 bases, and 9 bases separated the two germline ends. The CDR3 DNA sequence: TGTGCCAGCAGCCAATGGACAGCAAACACTGAAGCTTTCTTT. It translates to CASSQWTANTEAFF.

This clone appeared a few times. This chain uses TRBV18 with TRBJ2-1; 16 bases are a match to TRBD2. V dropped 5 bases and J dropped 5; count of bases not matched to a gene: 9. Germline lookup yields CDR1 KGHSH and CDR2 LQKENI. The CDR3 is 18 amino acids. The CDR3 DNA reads TGTGCCAGCTCAGCTTCGGGACTAGCGGGGGGGCCCCACAATGAGCAGTTCTTC. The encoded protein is CASSASGLAGGPHNEQFF.

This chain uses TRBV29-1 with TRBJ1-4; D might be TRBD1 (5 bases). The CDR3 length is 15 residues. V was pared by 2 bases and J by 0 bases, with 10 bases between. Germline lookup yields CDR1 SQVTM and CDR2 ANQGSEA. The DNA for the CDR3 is TGCAGCGTTGAATTAGGGGCGGCAACTAATGAAAAACTGTTTTTT. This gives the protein CSVELGAATNEKLFF.

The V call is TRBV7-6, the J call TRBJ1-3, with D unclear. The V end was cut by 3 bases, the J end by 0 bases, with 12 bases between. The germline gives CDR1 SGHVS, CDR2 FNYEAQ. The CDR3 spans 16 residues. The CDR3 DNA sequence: TGTGCCAGCAGCTTGGGCCCGGGAGGCTCTGGAAACACCATATATTTT. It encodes CASSLGPGGSGNTIYF.

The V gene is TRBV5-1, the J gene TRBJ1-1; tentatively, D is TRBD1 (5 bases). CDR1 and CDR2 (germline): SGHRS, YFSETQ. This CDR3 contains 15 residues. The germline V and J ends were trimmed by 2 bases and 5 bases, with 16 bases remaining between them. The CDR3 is CASSLGLGGETEAFF. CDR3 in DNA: TGCGCCAGCAGCTTAGGTCTCGGGGGAGAGACTGAAGCTTTCTTT. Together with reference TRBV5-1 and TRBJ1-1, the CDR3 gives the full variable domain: KAGVTQTPRYLIKTRGQQVTLSCSPISGHRSVSWYQQTPGQGLQFLFEYFSETQRNKGNFPGRFSGRQFSNSRSEMNVSTLELGDSALYLCASSLGLGGETEAFFGQGTRLTVV.

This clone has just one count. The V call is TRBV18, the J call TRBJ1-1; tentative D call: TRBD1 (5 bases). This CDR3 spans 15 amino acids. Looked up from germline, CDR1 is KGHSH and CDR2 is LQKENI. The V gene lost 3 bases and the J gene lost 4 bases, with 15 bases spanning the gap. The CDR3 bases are TGTGCCAGCTCACCCCGAGTCCCGGGGGGCACTGAAGCTTTCTTT. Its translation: CASSPRVPGGTEAFF.

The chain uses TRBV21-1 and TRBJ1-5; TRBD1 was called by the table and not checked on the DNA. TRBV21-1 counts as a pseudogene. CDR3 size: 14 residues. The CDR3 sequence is CASRDQGSNQPQHF. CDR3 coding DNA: TGTGCCAGCAGGGACCAGGGCAGCAATCAGCCCCAGCATTTT.

For the CDR3, the DNA is TGTGCCAGCAGTTTATCCAGCGGGAGTGAGACCCAGTACTTC. Translation gives CASSLSSGSETQYF. The chain carries TRBV28 and TRBJ2-5; 8 nucleotides line up with TRBD2. This CDR3 is 14 amino acids long. The V segment lost 1 base and the J segment 5 bases; nucleotides outside the gene matches: 3. From germline, CDR1 is MDHEN and CDR2 SYDVKM. Full variable domain (outside the CDR3, taken from reference TRBV28 and TRBJ2-5): DVKVTQSSRYLVKRTGEKVFLECVQDMDHENMFWYRQDPGLGLRLIYFSYDVKMKEKGDIPEGYSVSREKKERFSLILESASTNQTSMYLCASSLSSGSETQYFGPGTRLLVL.

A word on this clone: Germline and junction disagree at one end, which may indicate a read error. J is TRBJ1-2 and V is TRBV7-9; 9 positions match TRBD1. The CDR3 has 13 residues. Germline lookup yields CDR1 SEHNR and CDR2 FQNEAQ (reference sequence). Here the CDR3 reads CSSSLQGAPGYTF. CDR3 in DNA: TGTTCCAGCAGCTTACAGGGGGCGCCTGGCTACACCTTC. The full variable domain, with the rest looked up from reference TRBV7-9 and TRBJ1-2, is DTGVSQNPRHKITKRGQNVTFRCDPISEHNRLYWYRQTLGQGPEFLTYFQNEAQLEKSRLLSDRFSAERPKGSFSTLEIQRTEQGDSAMYLCSSSLQGAPGYTFGSGTRLTVV.

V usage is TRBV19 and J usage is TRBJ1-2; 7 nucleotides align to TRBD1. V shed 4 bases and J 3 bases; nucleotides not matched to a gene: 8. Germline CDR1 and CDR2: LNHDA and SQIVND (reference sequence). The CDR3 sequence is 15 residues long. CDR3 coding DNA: TGTGCCAGTAGTACCAACCCCGGGACAGACTATGGCTACACCTTC. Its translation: CASSTNPGTDYGYTF.

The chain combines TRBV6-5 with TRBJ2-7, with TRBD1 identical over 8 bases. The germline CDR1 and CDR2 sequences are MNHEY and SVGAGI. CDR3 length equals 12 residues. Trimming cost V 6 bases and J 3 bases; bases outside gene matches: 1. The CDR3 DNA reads TGTGCCAGCAGAGGGACAGGCTACGAGCAGTACTTC. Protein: CASRGTGYEQYF.

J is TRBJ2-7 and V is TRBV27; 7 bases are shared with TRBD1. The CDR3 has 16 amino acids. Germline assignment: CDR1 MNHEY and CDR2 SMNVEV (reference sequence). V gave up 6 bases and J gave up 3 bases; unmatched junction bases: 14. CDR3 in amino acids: CASSPGQWGKYYEQYF. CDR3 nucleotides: TGTGCCAGCAGCCCGGGACAGTGGGGTAAATACTACGAGCAGTACTTC.

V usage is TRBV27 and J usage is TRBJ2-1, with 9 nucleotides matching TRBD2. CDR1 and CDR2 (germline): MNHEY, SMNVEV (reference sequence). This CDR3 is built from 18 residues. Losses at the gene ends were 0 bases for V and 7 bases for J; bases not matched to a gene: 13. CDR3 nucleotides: TGTGCCAGCAGTTTATCGAGTCTAGCGGGGAGCCTACAGAATGAGCAGTTCTTC. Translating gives CASSLSSLAGSLQNEQFF.

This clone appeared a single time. Here the CDR3 DNA reads TGCGCCAGCAGCCAAGACAGGGTCTATGGCTACACCTTC. Translated, it gives CASSQDRVYGYTF. V gene TRBV4-1 combines with J gene TRBJ1-2, with a tentative D call TRBD1 (5 bases). Germline V gene data show CDR1 as MGHRA and CDR2 as YSYEKL. The CDR3 consists of 13 residues. V lost 0 bases and J 4 bases, leaving 6 bases between the germline ends.

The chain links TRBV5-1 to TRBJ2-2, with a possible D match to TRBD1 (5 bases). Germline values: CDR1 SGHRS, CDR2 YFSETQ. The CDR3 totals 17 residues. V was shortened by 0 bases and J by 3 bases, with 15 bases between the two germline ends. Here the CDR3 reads CASSLGVARVYTGELFF. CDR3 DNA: TGCGCCAGCAGCTTGGGAGTGGCCAGGGTGTACACCGGGGAGCTGTTTTTT.

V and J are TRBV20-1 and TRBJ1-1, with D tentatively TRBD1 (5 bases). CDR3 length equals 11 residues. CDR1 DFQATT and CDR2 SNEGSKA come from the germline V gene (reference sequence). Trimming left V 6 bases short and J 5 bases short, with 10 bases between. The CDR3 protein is CSAPRGTEAFF. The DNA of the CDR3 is TGCAGTGCCCCCCGGGGGACTGAAGCTTTCTTT.

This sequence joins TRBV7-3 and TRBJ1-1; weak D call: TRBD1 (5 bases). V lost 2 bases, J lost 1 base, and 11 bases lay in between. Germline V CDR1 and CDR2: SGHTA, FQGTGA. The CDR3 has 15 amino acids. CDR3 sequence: CASSLWGGENTEAFF. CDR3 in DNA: TGTGCCAGCAGCTTATGGGGGGGTGAGAACACTGAAGCTTTCTTT. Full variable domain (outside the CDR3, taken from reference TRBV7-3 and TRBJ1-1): GAGVSQTPSNKVTEKGKYVELRCDPISGHTALYWYRQSLGQGPEFLIYFQGTGAADDSGLPNDRFFAVRPEGSVSTLKIQRTERGDSAVYLCASSLWGGENTEAFFGQGTRLTVV.

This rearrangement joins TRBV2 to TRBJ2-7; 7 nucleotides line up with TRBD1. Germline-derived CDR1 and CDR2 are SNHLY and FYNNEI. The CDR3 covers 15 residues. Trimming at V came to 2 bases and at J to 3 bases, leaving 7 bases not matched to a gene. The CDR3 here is CASSEFSTGDYEQYF. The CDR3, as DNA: TGTGCCAGCAGTGAATTTAGTACAGGGGACTACGAGCAGTACTTC.